This entry concerns a single TCR beta chain. One base away lies a much larger clone, so this may be a sequencing read error. The template was RNA from unsorted bulk tissue. Between August and November 2014, newly diagnosed, chemotherapy-naive lung cancer patients underwent thoracic surgery in China. Three rounds of nested PCR, following a modified ARM-PCR protocol, produced the TCRbeta library. TCRdb passed the multiplex PCR reads through MiXCR, listing each CDR3 protein once. The profile shows about 75,000 distinct CDR3 sequences, around 74% of them singletons. CDR3 length: 15 residues. Germline assignment: CDR1 SGHKS and CDR2 YYEKEE (reference sequence). This entry belongs to a study of tumor and adjacent non-tumor tissue in lung cancer. Study overall: The cohort had approximately 12 adenocarcinoma, 2 squamous cell and 1 small cell patients. Stage I to III disease affected about nine men and about 5 women aged about 31 to 80. Samples averaged roughly 4.2 million productive TCRbeta reads each.

Sequencing was performed on lung tumor tissue. This sequence originates from a woman in her 50s with non-small cell lung cancer. This sequence joins TRBV5-5 and TRBJ2-2; no reliable D call. Here the CDR3 reads CASSLSVRNIGELFF. The CDR3 nucleotides are TGTGCCAGCAGCTTATCGGTGAGGAACATCGGGGAGCTGTTTTTT. Using reference TRBV5-5 and TRBJ2-2 for the parts outside the CDR3, the full variable domain is DAGVTQSPTHLIKTRGQQVTLRCSPISGHKSVSWYQQVLGQGPQFIFQYYEKEERGRGNFPDRFSARQFPNYSSELNVNALLLGDSALYLCASSLSVRNIGELFFGEGSRLTVL.